These T cell receptor beta chains were read from a single sample in a study of blood T cells in healthy people across ages. TCRdb processed the 5' RACE reads anew with MiXCR; each CDR3 protein has one entry. Altogether 1,500,000 or so distinct CDR3 sequences are present, 45% to 70% being singletons, with the ten largest covering about 6.7%. The specimen was blood. The receptors here all came from a man aged 18 to 29 in good health. CDR3s include the opening cysteine and the closing phenylalanine or tryptophan. Fields, in order: clone size, D gene, V gene, J gene, CDR3 protein, CDR3 DNA. A D gene is named only where the DNA matches it firmly. The size field is filled for only some rows; it gives once, few, many or a size class.

NA,TRBD2,TRBV7-2,TRBJ2-3,CASSQRYIAGATAGDTQYF,TGTGCCAGCAGCCAACGTTACATAGCGGGGGCCACCGCGGGTGATACGCAGTATTTT
NA,NA,TRBV5-1,TRBJ2-7,CASNLQRNSYNEQYF,TGCGCCAGCAACTTGCAACGGAACTCCTACAATGAGCAGTACTTC
NA,NA,TRBV27,TRBJ2-3,CASSLNWPPGTDTQYF,TGTGCCAGCAGTTTAAATTGGCCTCCGGGCACAGATACGCAGTATTTT
few,NA,TRBV13,TRBJ2-7,CASSLAQQFSYEQYF,TGTGCCAGCAGCTTAGCACAGCAATTCTCCTACGAGCAGTACTTC
NA,NA,TRBV10-3,TRBJ2-3,CAISRPLDTDTQYF,TGTGCCATCAGTCGTCCACTAGACACAGATACGCAGTATTTT
NA,NA,TRBV6-1,TRBJ1-2,CASREALGGSYYGYTF,TGTGCCAGCAGGGAAGCCTTGGGCGGCTCGTACTATGGCTACACCTTC
NA,TRBD2,TRBV7-2,TRBJ2-2,CASTPLSGGTGELFF,TGTGCCAGCACCCCCCTTAGCGGGGGCACCGGGGAGCTGTTTTTT
NA,TRBD1,TRBV29-1,TRBJ2-7,CSVVLGTGFEQYF,TGCAGCGTTGTTCTGGGGACAGGGTTCGAGCAGTACTTC
once,TRBD2,TRBV20-1,TRBJ2-1,CSAELAGEGNEQFF,TGCAGTGCCGAACTAGCGGGAGAAGGCAATGAGCAGTTCTTC
NA,TRBD2,TRBV3-1,TRBJ2-1,CASSQALAGGSNEQFF,TGTGCCAGCAGCCAAGCACTAGCGGGGGGCTCCAATGAGCAGTTCTTC
NA,TRBD2,TRBV6-2/TRBV6-3,TRBJ2-1,CASSLVAGVNNEQFF,TGTGCCAGCAGTTTAGTCGCGGGGGTAAACAATGAGCAGTTCTTC
NA,TRBD1,TRBV7-9,TRBJ1-2,CASSLPTGDDGYGYTF,TGTGCCAGCAGCCTACCGACAGGGGACGATGGCTATGGCTACACCTTC
NA,TRBD2,TRBV3-1,TRBJ2-1,CASSPRTSGRGNEQFF,TGTGCCAGCAGCCCCCGGACTAGCGGGAGGGGCAATGAGCAGTTCTTC
NA,NA,TRBV6-1,TRBJ1-6,CASRRGFGDNSPLHF,TGTGCCAGCAGGCGGGGCTTTGGAGATAATTCACCCCTCCACTTT
NA,TRBD2,TRBV6-6,TRBJ2-1,CASTHSGGSSYNEQFF,TGTGCCAGCACCCATAGCGGGGGGAGCTCCTACAATGAGCAGTTCTTC
many,NA,TRBV5-6,TRBJ1-2,CASSWGSDGYTF,TGTGCCAGCAGCTGGGGAAGCGATGGCTACACCTTC
NA,TRBD1,TRBV27,TRBJ2-3,CASSSSGQGLDTQYF,TGTGCCAGCAGTTCATCGGGACAGGGGTTGGATACGCAGTATTTT
few,NA,TRBV10-3,TRBJ2-7,CAISEPTGPYEQYF,TGTGCCATCAGTGAGCCCACAGGACCGTACGAGCAGTACTTC
few,NA,TRBV5-1,TRBJ2-5,CASSQIYQETQYF,TGCGCCAGCAGTCAGATCTACCAAGAGACCCAGTACTTC
NA,NA,TRBV7-9,TRBJ2-7,CASTIGGYEQYF,TGTGCCAGCACCATAGGGGGCTACGAGCAGTACTTC
NA,TRBD2,TRBV4-2,TRBJ2-1,CASSQERAAGYNEQFF,TGTGCCAGCAGCCAGGAGAGGGCAGCGGGGTACAATGAGCAGTTCTTC
NA,NA,TRBV29-1,TRBJ1-2,CSGRNTGEEGYTF,TGCAGCGGGAGGAACACCGGGGAGGAGGGCTACACCTTC
NA,NA,TRBV3-1,TRBJ1-2,CASSQEYGVYGYTF,TGTGCCAGCAGCCAAGAATATGGGGTATATGGCTACACCTTC
NA,NA,TRBV20-1,TRBJ1-1,CSARAPGRTEAFF,TGCAGTGCTAGAGCCCCGGGCCGCACTGAAGCTTTCTTT
NA,NA,TRBV29-1,TRBJ2-6,CSVGDAGANVLTF,TGCAGCGTTGGAGACGCTGGGGCCAACGTCCTGACTTTC
NA,NA,TRBV10-2,TRBJ2-3,CASRRAPADTQYF,TGCGCCAGCAGGCGTGCCCCGGCGGATACGCAGTATTTT
NA,NA,TRBV12-3/TRBV12-4,TRBJ2-7,CASSARGTGVGSYNEQYF,TGTGCCAGCAGTGCCCGAGGGACGGGAGTAGGGTCCTACAATGAGCAGTACTTC
NA,TRBD2,TRBV7-9,TRBJ2-5,CASSLDLAGASQETQYF,TGTGCCAGCAGCTTAGACCTAGCGGGGGCCTCTCAAGAGACCCAGTACTTC
NA,NA,TRBV29-1,TRBJ2-5,CSVEGAGNGETQYF,TGCAGCGTTGAAGGGGCAGGGAACGGCGAGACCCAGTACTTC
NA,NA,TRBV30,TRBJ1-2,CAWRSYGYTF,TGTGCCTGGCGGAGTTATGGCTACACCTTC
NA,NA,TRBV19,TRBJ1-1,CASIGADNTEAFF,TGTGCCAGTATCGGGGCAGATAACACTGAAGCTTTCTTT
NA,TRBD1,TRBV11-2,TRBJ2-1,CASSLEAGGREQFF,TGTGCCAGCAGCTTAGAAGCAGGGGGCCGGGAGCAGTTCTTC
NA,NA,TRBV20-1,TRBJ2-7,CSARRRDSYEQYF,TGCAGTGCCCGCCGCAGGGACTCCTACGAGCAGTACTTC
once,TRBD2,TRBV4-2,TRBJ2-3,CASSQKAGASIDTQYF,TGTGCCAGCAGCCAAAAAGCGGGAGCGTCGATAGATACGCAGTATTTT
many,NA,TRBV4-2,TRBJ1-5,CASSPRQGNQPQHF,TGTGCCAGCAGCCCTCGACAGGGCAATCAGCCCCAGCATTTT
few,NA,TRBV11-2,TRBJ2-7,CASSFNNEQYF,TGTGCCAGCAGCTTTAATAACGAGCAGTACTTC
NA,TRBD1,TRBV12-3/TRBV12-4,TRBJ2-2,CVSSSQTDRVNAGELFF,TGTGTCAGCAGTTCCCAAACGGACAGGGTTAACGCCGGGGAGCTGTTTTTT
few,TRBD1,TRBV6-5,TRBJ2-7,CASSRDRGLSEQYF,TGTGCCAGCAGTAGGGACAGGGGGTTGAGCGAGCAGTACTTC
NA,NA,TRBV2,TRBJ1-5,CASSEWAARSNQPQHF,TGTGCCAGCAGTGAATGGGCAGCTCGTAGCAATCAGCCCCAGCATTTT
NA,TRBD1,TRBV4-1,TRBJ2-1,CASSSRQGSSYNEQFF,TGCGCCAGCAGCAGTCGACAGGGGTCTTCCTACAATGAGCAGTTCTTC
NA,NA,TRBV29-1,TRBJ1-1,CSAQGAFF,TGCAGCGCCCAAGGAGCTTTCTTT